The 5 T cell receptor beta chains in this list originate from one sample, sequenced in a study of vaccination and CD4 T cells after COVID-19. The Oncomine TCR Beta short-read assay was applied to DNA of cultured CD4+ T cells. TCRdb re-derived calls from the PCR reads in MiXCR, one entry per CDR3 protein. The sample has about 15,000 distinct CDR3 sequences; 52% are singletons. Treatment: approximately nine-day PBMC culture with coronavirus spike peptide pools or control peptides (ViraFEST assay). Antigens for these TCRs are unknown. The sample taken for sequencing was CD4+ T cells from blood, cultured in vitro. The receptors were gathered from a human donor who had recovered from COVID-19.

The rearrangement joins TRBV20-1 to TRBJ1-5; D might be TRBD1 (6 bases). V lost 6 bases and J 2 bases, leaving 14 bases between the germline ends. The CDR3 extends over 14 amino acids. Germline assignment: CDR1 DFQATT and CDR2 SNEGSKA (reference sequence). Written as DNA, the CDR3 is TGCAGTGCCCAATCAGGGGTGGGCAATCAGCCCCAGCATTTT. The encoded protein is CSAQSGVGNQPQHF.

The gene calls are TRBV20-1 and TRBJ2-1; 7 bases are a match to TRBD1. The ends lost 3 bases at V and 2 bases at J; junction bases unmatched: 4. Looked up from germline, CDR1 is DFQATT and CDR2 is SNEGSKA (reference sequence). The CDR3 runs to 14 residues. CDR3: CSASKQGAYNEQFF. CDR3 nucleotides: TGCAGTGCTAGTAAGCAGGGGGCCTACAATGAGCAGTTCTTC.

This chain uses TRBV20-1 with TRBJ2-7; 8 bases are shared with TRBD2. J was trimmed by 7 bases and V by 1 base; bases with no gene match: 9. This CDR3 contains 14 residues. Per germline, CDR1 DFQATT and CDR2 SNEGSKA (reference sequence). CDR3 amino acids: CSARVGGRSGEQYF. The CDR3 DNA reads TGCAGTGCTAGAGTGGGCGGGAGGTCTGGGGAGCAGTACTTC.

The chain uses TRBV30 and TRBJ1-3; D ambiguous. Germline values: CDR1 GTSNPN, CDR2 SVGIG (reference sequence). V was clipped by 2 bases and J by 0 bases, with 11 bases between them. The CDR3 loop spans 15 amino acids. CDR3 in amino acids: CAWSSGLSSGNTIYF. The CDR3 DNA reads TGTGCCTGGAGTTCAGGACTCTCCTCTGGAAACACCATATATTTT.

The CDR3: CASSGRDRGTEAFF. The CDR3 coding sequence is TGTGCCAGCAGTGGCCGGGACAGGGGTACTGAAGCTTTCTTT. The V call is TRBV2, the J call TRBJ1-1; 10 bases are a match to TRBD1. This CDR3 has 14 amino acids. Germline V gene data show CDR1 as SNHLY and CDR2 as FYNNEI. The junction had 4 bases not matched to a gene; V was cut back by 4 bases and J by 5 bases.